This entry lists 18 T cell receptor beta chains sequenced from one sample in a study of esophageal squamous cell carcinoma under preoperative chemotherapy. Sample time point: after preoperative PTX-NDP chemotherapy. TCRdb reprocessed the PCR reads via MiXCR and lists one record per CDR3 protein. Counted here are some 11,000 distinct CDR3 sequences, over 55% occurring once; the ten biggest clones make up just under 30%. Sampling was conducted from a patient given preoperative chemotherapy. These receptors came from a human donor with esophageal squamous cell carcinoma. The donor label of this sample is uncertain.

In the case of this clonotype: The junction and the germline gene differ at one end; a read error may be behind it. V usage is TRBV6-1 and J usage is TRBJ2-3, with D perhaps TRBD2 (7 bases). The CDR3 sequence is 14 residues long. The germline V gene has CDR1 MNHNS and CDR2 SASEGT. CDR3 region: CASTPGGPPDTQYF. CDR3 nucleotides: TGTGCCAGCACCCCGGGGGGCCCCCCAGATACGCAGTACTTT.

This chain uses TRBV6-5 with TRBJ2-3; D may match TRBD1 or TRBD2 (5 bases each). TRBJ2-1 explains the end of the DNA better; the J call may be wrong. The CDR3 has 13 amino acids. Germline lookup yields CDR1 MNHEY and CDR2 SVGAGI. DNA of the CDR3: TGTGCCAGCAGTTACGACGGGGCCTACGAGCAGTTCTTC. This gives the protein CASSYDGAYEQFF.

The chain joins TRBV14 to TRBJ1-1; 7 bases line up with TRBD1. CDR3 size: 12 residues. V was clipped by 4 bases and J by 9 bases; unmatched bases: 5. Germline V gene lookup returns CDR1 SGHDN and CDR2 FVKESK. The CDR3 region has the DNA TGTGCCAGCAGCCCTGACAGGGTTAAAGCTTTCTTT. Amino acids: CASSPDRVKAFF.

The chain is built from TRBV7-6 and TRBJ2-1, with no clear D. The V and J ends lost 4 bases and 13 bases respectively, with 14 bases between them. The CDR3 extends over 12 amino acids. Germline CDR1 reads SGHVS; CDR2 reads FNYEAQ. The CDR3: CASSSPGETQFF. The CDR3 coding sequence is TGTGCCAGCAGCTCCCCAGGAGAGACCCAGTTCTTC. The full variable domain, rest sourced from reference TRBV7-6 and TRBJ2-1, is GAGVSQSPRYKVTKRGQDVALRCDPISGHVSLYWYRQALGQGPEFLTYFNYEAQQDKSGLPNDRFSAERPEGSISTLTIQRTEQRDSAMYRCASSSPGETQFFGPGTRLTVL.

This clonotype is deemed medium-sized (0.01 to 0.1%). CDR3 nucleotide sequence: TGTGCCAGCAGACCCCGGGACAGGGCGGACAATGAGCAGTTCTTC. It translates to CASRPRDRADNEQFF. J is TRBJ2-1 and V is TRBV6-1; TRBD1 matches at 9 bases. The V and J ends lost 6 bases and 5 bases, in that order; junction bases with no gene match: 8. CDR3 size: 15 residues. The germline CDR1 and CDR2 sequences are MNHNS and SASEGT.

The chain links TRBV7-2 to TRBJ2-3; 7 bases fit TRBD1. The DNA end is a closer match to TRBJ2-7, so the J assignment may be wrong. Germline-derived CDR1 and CDR2 are SGHTA and FQGNSA. This CDR3 spans 15 amino acids. The CDR3 loop is CARGLGGRAPETQYF. The CDR3, as DNA: TGTGCCAGGGGGCTAGGGGGCCGTGCCCCAGAGACGCAGTACTTC.

The chain couples TRBV6-1 to TRBJ1-5, with 8 bases identical to TRBD1. The V and J ends lost 5 bases and 4 bases, in that order; junction bases with no gene match: 7. Looked up from germline, CDR1 is MNHNS and CDR2 is SASEGT. The CDR3 sequence is 15 residues long. The CDR3 sequence: CASSIGQGRNQPQHF. CDR3 nucleotides: TGTGCCAGCAGTATTGGACAGGGAAGAAATCAGCCCCAGCATTTT.

Of note for this clonotype: The junction departs from the called germline gene at one end, perhaps through a read error. This chain uses TRBV6-8 with TRBJ2-1; D assignment may be TRBD1 or TRBD2 (6 bases each). From germline, CDR1 is MNHGY and CDR2 SAAAGT. CDR3 length: 16 amino acids. CDR3 residues: CSSRGFGGSYTETQYF. The CDR3 coding sequence is TGTTCTAGCAGGGGATTCGGGGGAAGCTACACAGAGACGCAGTACTTT.

The genes are TRBV6-1 and TRBJ2-3, with 7 bases identical to TRBD2. Germline CDR1 reads MNHNS; CDR2 reads SASEGT. This CDR3 spans 13 amino acids. V shed 9 bases and J 9 bases; nucleotides not matched to a gene: 12. CDR3 DNA sequence: TGTGCCAGGGGGGAGGGACCCAGAGACACGCAGTATTTT. Its translation: CARGEGPRDTQYF.

This clonotype was recorded only once. The gene calls are TRBV6-4 and TRBJ2-1; 9 bases are a match to TRBD2. TRBJ2-7 explains the end of the DNA better; the J call may be wrong. There are 15 residues in the CDR3. Germline CDR1 reads MRHNA; CDR2 reads SNTAGT. CDR3 in amino acids: CASSGPSGKAYEQYF. The CDR3, as DNA: TGTGCCAGCAGTGGCCCTAGCGGGAAAGCCTACGAGCAGTACTTC.

V gene TRBV12-3 or TRBV12-4 combines with J gene TRBJ2-3, with D tentatively TRBD2 (6 bases). V lost 6 bases and J 5 bases, leaving 18 bases between the germline ends. The CDR3 is 15 residues long. The CDR3 loop is CASSTLPGAKDTQYF. The CDR3 nucleotides are TGTGCCAGCAGCACGCTGCCGGGAGCCAAAGATACGCAGTATTTT.

As for this clonotype: An end of the junction does not agree with germline; a read error may underlie this. In DNA, the CDR3 is TGTGCCAGCAGCGATCACAATGAGCAGTTCTTT. This encodes CASSDHNEQFF. J is TRBJ2-1 and V is TRBV11-2; D uncertain. Germline CDR1 reads SGHAT; CDR2 reads FQNNGV. The CDR3 extends over 11 amino acids.

V is TRBV4-1 and J is TRBJ1-4, with 10 bases matching TRBD1. The CDR3 spans 15 residues. V trimming: 4 bases; J trimming: 7 bases; junction bases outside the gene matches: 6. Germline assignment: CDR1 MGHRA and CDR2 YSYEKL. Here the CDR3 reads CASSLPGQGSEKLFF. The DNA for the CDR3 is TGCGCCAGCAGCCTACCGGGACAGGGGAGTGAAAAACTGTTTTTT.

The chain carries TRBV6-1 and TRBJ2-3; D might be TRBD2 (7 bases). The CDR3 has 18 residues. The germline gives CDR1 MNHNS, CDR2 SASEGT. V was trimmed by 0 bases and J by 4 bases, leaving 20 bases between them. This CDR3 is CASSEAGGGGGAPDTQYF. The CDR3 region has the DNA TGTGCCAGCAGTGAAGCGGGGGGGGGGGGCGGTGCCCCAGATACGCAGTATTTT.

This clonotype appeared a few times. The chain recombines TRBV6-1 with TRBJ2-1; possibly TRBD2 for D (6 bases). V lost 3 bases to trimming and J lost 8 bases, with 11 bases between them. This CDR3 region has 13 residues. Germline V CDR1 and CDR2: MNHNS, SASEGT. The CDR3 protein is CASSDRERDEQFF. The CDR3 nucleotides are TGTGCCAGCAGTGACCGGGAGCGGGATGAGCAGTTCTTC.

This clonotype was counted between two and nine times. The chain uses TRBV7-6 and TRBJ2-6; 8 bases are shared with TRBD1. The CDR3 extends over 19 amino acids. V trimming: 5 bases; J trimming: 0 bases; junction bases outside the gene matches: 12. The germline V gene encodes CDR1 SGHVS and CDR2 FNYEAQ. The CDR3, as DNA: TGTGCCAGCAGCGACTACAGGGGGTCATCCGGCTCTGGGGCCAACGTCCTGACTTTC. Encoded protein: CASSDYRGSSGSGANVLTF.

The chain combines TRBV6-1 with TRBJ2-1, with TRBD1 identical over 8 bases. The V gene end was trimmed by 5 bases and the J gene end by 10 bases; junction bases not matched to a gene: 10. CDR1 is MNHNS and CDR2 is SASEGT in the germline V gene. This CDR3 comprises 14 residues. CDR3 sequence: CASSMLDRGYEQFF. DNA of the CDR3: TGTGCCAGCAGTATGCTAGACAGGGGCTACGAGCAGTTCTTC.

The CDR3 bases are TGTGCCAGCAGTCAGGGTCTCGATGAGCAGTTCTTC. Translation: CASSQGLDEQFF. The V and J genes are TRBV12-3 or TRBV12-4 and TRBJ2-1; the D gene is possibly TRBD1 (5 bases). Trimming took 5 bases from V and 8 from J, leaving 10 bases between them. The CDR3 loop spans 12 amino acids.